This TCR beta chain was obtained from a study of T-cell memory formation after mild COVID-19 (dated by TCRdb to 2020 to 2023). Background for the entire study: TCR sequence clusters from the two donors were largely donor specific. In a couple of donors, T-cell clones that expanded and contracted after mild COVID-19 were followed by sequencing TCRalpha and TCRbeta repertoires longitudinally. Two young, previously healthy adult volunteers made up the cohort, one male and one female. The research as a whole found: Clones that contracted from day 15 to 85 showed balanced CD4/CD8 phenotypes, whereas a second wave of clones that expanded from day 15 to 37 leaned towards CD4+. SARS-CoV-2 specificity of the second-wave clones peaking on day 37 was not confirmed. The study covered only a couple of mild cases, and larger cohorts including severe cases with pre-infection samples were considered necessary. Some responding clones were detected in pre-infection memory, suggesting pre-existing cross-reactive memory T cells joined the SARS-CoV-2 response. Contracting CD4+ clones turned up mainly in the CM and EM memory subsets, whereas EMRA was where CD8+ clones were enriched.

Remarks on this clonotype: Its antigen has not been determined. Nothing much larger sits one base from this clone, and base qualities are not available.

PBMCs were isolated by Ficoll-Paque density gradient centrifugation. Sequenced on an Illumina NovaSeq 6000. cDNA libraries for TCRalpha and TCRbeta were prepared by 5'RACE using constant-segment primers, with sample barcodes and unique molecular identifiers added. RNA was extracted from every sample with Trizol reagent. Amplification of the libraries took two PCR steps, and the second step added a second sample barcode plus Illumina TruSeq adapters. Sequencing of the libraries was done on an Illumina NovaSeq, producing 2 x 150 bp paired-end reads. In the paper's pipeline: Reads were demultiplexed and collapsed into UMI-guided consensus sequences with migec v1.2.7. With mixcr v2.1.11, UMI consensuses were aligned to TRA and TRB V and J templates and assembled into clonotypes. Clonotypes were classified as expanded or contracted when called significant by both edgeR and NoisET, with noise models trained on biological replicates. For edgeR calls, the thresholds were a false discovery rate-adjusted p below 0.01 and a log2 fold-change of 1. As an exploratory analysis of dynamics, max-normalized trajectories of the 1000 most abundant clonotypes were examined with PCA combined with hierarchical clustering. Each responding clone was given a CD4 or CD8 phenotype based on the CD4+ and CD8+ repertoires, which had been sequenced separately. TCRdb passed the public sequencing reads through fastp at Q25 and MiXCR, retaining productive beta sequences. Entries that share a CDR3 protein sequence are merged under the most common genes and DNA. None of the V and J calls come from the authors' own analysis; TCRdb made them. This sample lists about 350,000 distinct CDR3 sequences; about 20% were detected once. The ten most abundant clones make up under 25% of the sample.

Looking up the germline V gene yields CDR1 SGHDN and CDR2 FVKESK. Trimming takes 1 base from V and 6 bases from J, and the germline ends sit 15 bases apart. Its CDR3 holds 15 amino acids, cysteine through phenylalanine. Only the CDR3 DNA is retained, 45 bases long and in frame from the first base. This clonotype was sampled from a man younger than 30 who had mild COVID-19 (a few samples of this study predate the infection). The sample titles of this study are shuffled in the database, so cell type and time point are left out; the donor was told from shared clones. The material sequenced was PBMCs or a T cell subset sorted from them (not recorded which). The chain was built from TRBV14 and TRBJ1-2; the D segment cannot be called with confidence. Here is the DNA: TGTGCCAGCAGCCAAGTAAATAGGAGGACCGATGGCTACACCTTC. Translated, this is CASSQVNRRTDGYTF.